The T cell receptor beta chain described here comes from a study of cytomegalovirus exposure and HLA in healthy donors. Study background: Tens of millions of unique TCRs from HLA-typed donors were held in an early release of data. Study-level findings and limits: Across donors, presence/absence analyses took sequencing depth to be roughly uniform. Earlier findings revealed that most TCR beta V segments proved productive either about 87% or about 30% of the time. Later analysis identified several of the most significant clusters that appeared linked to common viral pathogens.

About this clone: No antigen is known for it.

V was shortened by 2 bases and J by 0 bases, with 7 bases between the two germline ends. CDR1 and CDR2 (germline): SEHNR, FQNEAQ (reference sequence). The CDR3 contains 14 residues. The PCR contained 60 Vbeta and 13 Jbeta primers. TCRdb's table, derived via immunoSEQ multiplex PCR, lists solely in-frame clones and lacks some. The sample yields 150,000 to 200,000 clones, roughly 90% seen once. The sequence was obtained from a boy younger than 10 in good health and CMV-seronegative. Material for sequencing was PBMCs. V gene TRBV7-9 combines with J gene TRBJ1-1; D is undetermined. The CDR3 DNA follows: TGTGCCAGCAGCTTAACTTCCATGAACACTGAAGCTTTCTTT. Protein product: CASSLTSMNTEAFF. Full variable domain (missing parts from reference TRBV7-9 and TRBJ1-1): DTGVSQNPRHKITKRGQNVTFRCDPISEHNRLYWYRQTLGQGPEFLTYFQNEAQLEKSRLLSDRFSAERPKGSFSTLEIQRTEQGDSAMYLCASSLTSMNTEAFFGQGTRLTVV.